This passage covers 32 T cell receptor beta chains from one sample sequenced in a study of cytomegalovirus exposure and HLA in healthy donors. Method: immunoSEQ multiplex PCR; TCRdb's copy keeps in-frame clones and lacks some. The sample consists of about 160,000 clones, around nine tenths of them appearing once. The sample comprised PBMCs. These receptors all come from a woman between 18 and 30 years old in good health and CMV-seropositive.

This chain links TRBV7-9 with TRBJ1-4, with D uncertain. The CDR3 consists of 13 residues. Trimming cost V 2 bases and J 7 bases, with 8 bases left between them. Germline V lookup: CDR1 SEHNR, CDR2 FQNEAQ (reference sequence). CDR3 amino acids: CASSLSGGEKLFF. CDR3 DNA: TGTGCCAGCAGCTTATCGGGAGGTGAAAAACTGTTTTTT.

V is TRBV4-1 and J is TRBJ1-2; D gene uncertain. V was trimmed by 1 base and J by 4 bases, leaving 13 bases between them. The CDR3 consists of 15 residues. CDR1 MGHRA and CDR2 YSYEKL come from the germline V gene. Written as DNA, the CDR3 is TGCGCCAGCAGCCAAGTGTCGTCAGGCGCCTATGGCTACACCTTC. Residues: CASSQVSSGAYGYTF.

The genes are TRBV7-9 and TRBJ1-2, with 7 bases identical to TRBD1. CDR1 and CDR2 from the germline V gene are SEHNR and FQNEAQ (reference sequence). V lost 4 bases and J lost 7; bases outside the gene matches: 6. The CDR3 is 13 residues long. Here the CDR3 DNA reads TGTGCCAGCAGCTCGACAGGGTCGGTTGGCTACACCTTC. Translated, it gives CASSSTGSVGYTF.

The V gene is TRBV2, the J gene TRBJ2-7; perhaps TRBD2 as D (5 bases). Trimming shortened V by 0 bases and J by 1 base, and 10 bases separated the two germline ends. Germline CDR1 reads SNHLY; CDR2 reads FYNNEI. The CDR3 runs to 15 residues. The CDR3 sequence is CASSEAEVGSYEQYF. CDR3 nucleotide sequence: TGTGCCAGCAGTGAAGCGGAGGTCGGGTCCTACGAGCAGTACTTC.

The chain has TRBV2 and TRBJ1-1; 7 bases map to TRBD1. V trimming: 6 bases; J trimming: 6 bases; junction bases outside the gene matches: 10. There are 14 residues in the CDR3. Germline CDR1 SNHLY, CDR2 FYNNEI. CDR3 sequence reads: CASRIDRVRPEAFF. In nucleotides, the CDR3 is TGTGCCAGCAGGATCGACAGGGTGAGGCCTGAAGCTTTCTTT.

J is TRBJ2-7 and V is TRBV11-2; 10 bases fit TRBD1. Germline CDR1 is SGHAT and CDR2 is FQNNGV. V dropped 6 bases and J dropped 4; count of bases not matched to a gene: 6. CDR3 length: 14 residues. The CDR3 DNA follows: TGTGCCAGCAGTACCGGACAGGGGGGTTACGAGCAGTACTTC. Translation gives CASSTGQGGYEQYF. The full variable domain, in which reference TRBV11-2 and TRBJ2-7 provide the parts outside the CDR3, is EAGVAQSPRYKIIEKRQSVAFWCNPISGHATLYWYQQILGQGPKLLIQFQNNGVVDDSQLPKDRFSAERLKGVDSTLKIQPAKLEDSAVYLCASSTGQGGYEQYFGPGTRLTVT.

This chain uses TRBV6-4 with TRBJ2-7, with 10 bases identical to TRBD1. The V gene end was trimmed by 10 bases and the J gene end by 2 bases; junction bases not matched to a gene: 11. Per germline, CDR1 MRHNA and CDR2 SNTAGT. The CDR3 length is 15 residues. The CDR3 coding sequence is TGTGCCACCCGGCGGGACAGGGGAGTCCCCTACGAGCAGTACTTC. It codes for CATRRDRGVPYEQYF.

The chain couples TRBV27 to TRBJ1-1; D remains ambiguous. Trimming took 6 bases from V and 0 from J, leaving 14 bases between them. The CDR3 runs to 15 residues. CDR1 and CDR2 from the germline V gene are MNHEY and SMNVEV (reference sequence). This chain's CDR3 is CASSPGRIMNTEAFF. The CDR3 coding sequence is TGTGCCAGCAGCCCAGGCAGGATCATGAACACTGAAGCTTTCTTT.

The chain combines TRBV7-3 with TRBJ2-7; the D gene is possibly TRBD2 (6 bases). CDR1 is SGHTA and CDR2 is FQGTGA in the germline V gene. The CDR3 contains 17 residues. The germline V and J ends were trimmed by 5 bases and 4 bases, with 24 bases remaining between them. CDR3 in amino acids: CASSLASDRGITYEQYF. The DNA of the CDR3 is TGTGCCAGCAGCCTCGCATCGGATCGCGGGATAACGTACGAGCAGTACTTC.

This chain uses TRBV30 with TRBJ1-5; 7 positions match TRBD1. CDR1 and CDR2 from the germline V gene are GTSNPN and SVGIG (reference sequence). CDR3 length: 20 amino acids. V dropped 0 bases and J dropped 1; count of bases not matched to a gene: 18. The CDR3, as DNA: TGTGCCTGGAGTGTAAAAGGAATCGGCAGGGGGAAAGGCAGCAATCAGCCCCAGCATTTT. It yields the protein CAWSVKGIGRGKGSNQPQHF.

The gene calls are TRBV27 and TRBJ2-7; the D is unclear. The V end lost 5 bases, the J end lost 2 bases, and 10 bases lay between the germline ends. CDR1 MNHEY and CDR2 SMNVEV come from the germline V gene (reference sequence). The CDR3 runs 13 residues. The CDR3 DNA follows: TGTGCCAGCAGTCCCCAGGTAGCCTACGAGCAGTACTTC. As protein: CASSPQVAYEQYF.

This rearrangement joins TRBV7-9 to TRBJ2-2; TRBD2 matches 14 bases. The V gene's germline CDR1 is SEHNR and CDR2 FQNEAQ (reference sequence). The CDR3 is 16 residues long. The junction had 6 bases not matched to a gene; V was cut back by 5 bases and J by 7 bases. The CDR3 DNA reads as TGTGCCAGCAGCGGGACTAGCGGGAGAAAAATCGGGGAGCTGTTTTTT. It yields the protein CASSGTSGRKIGELFF.

V usage is TRBV5-1 and J usage is TRBJ2-7; tentative D call: TRBD1 (6 bases). The CDR3 spans 15 residues. Germline assignment: CDR1 SGHRS and CDR2 YFSETQ. V was shortened by 5 bases and J by 0 bases, with 15 bases between the two germline ends. The CDR3 nucleotides are TGCGCCAGCAGTCTCTCCGACAGGCTCTCCTACGAGCAGTACTTC. It specifies CASSLSDRLSYEQYF.

This chain joins TRBV11-3 and TRBJ1-1; D may be TRBD1 (5 bases). CDR1 and CDR2 from the germline V gene are SGHNT and YENEEA. This CDR3 comprises 13 residues. Trimming pared 1 base from V and 6 bases from J, leaving 9 bases between. CDR3 DNA sequence: TGTGCCAGCAGCTTAGCCCAGGGCCCTGAAGCTTTCTTT. It specifies CASSLAQGPEAFF.

The chain carries TRBV28 and TRBJ1-3; weak D call: TRBD1 (6 bases). The V gene's germline CDR1 is MDHEN and CDR2 SYDVKM. This CDR3 is 16 amino acids long. V was clipped by 5 bases and J by 0 bases, with 14 bases between them. The CDR3 DNA reads TGTGCCAGCAGTGTACTGACAGGAGTCTCTGGAAACACCATATATTTT. It encodes CASSVLTGVSGNTIYF.

The chain combines TRBV5-1 with TRBJ2-1; TRBD2 is a possible D gene (6 bases). V lost 4 bases, J lost 0 bases, and 20 bases lay in between. Germline CDR1 SGHRS, CDR2 YFSETQ. The CDR3 length is 18 residues. CDR3 protein: CASSLARASESSYNEQFF. CDR3 nucleotide sequence: TGCGCCAGCAGCCTGGCAAGGGCTAGCGAGAGCTCCTACAATGAGCAGTTCTTC.

The V gene is TRBV30, the J gene TRBJ1-3, with 8 bases identical to TRBD1. J gave up 5 bases and V 3 bases, and 12 bases lay outside the gene matches. The CDR3 runs 16 residues. CDR1 GTSNPN and CDR2 SVGIG come from the germline V gene (reference sequence). CDR3 residues: CAWSHRAGQGRNTIYF. The DNA for the CDR3 is TGTGCCTGGAGCCACCGGGCCGGACAGGGAAGAAACACCATATATTTT.

This rearrangement joins TRBV10-2 to TRBJ2-2; the D gene is possibly TRBD2 (5 bases). This CDR3 contains 14 residues. Germline CDR1 and CDR2: WSHSY and SAAADI. Trimming stripped 4 bases from V and 5 bases from J, with 11 bases between. The CDR3 bases are TGCGCCAGCAGTGGCGCTAGCCTGACCGGGGAGCTGTTTTTT. Encoded protein: CASSGASLTGELFF.

The table lists this clone with a few counts. This chain joins TRBV10-3 and TRBJ2-1; the match to TRBD2 covers 11 bases. The CDR3 spans 15 residues. V trimming: 3 bases; J trimming: 7 bases; junction bases outside the gene matches: 5. Per the germline V gene, CDR1 is ENHRY and CDR2 is SYGVKD. The CDR3 here is CAISDVTSGINEQFF. The DNA for the CDR3 is TGTGCCATCAGTGATGTGACTAGCGGGATTAATGAGCAGTTCTTC.

The gene calls are TRBV10-2 and TRBJ2-7; 9 bases are a match to TRBD1. The V gene end was trimmed by 7 bases and the J gene end by 5 bases; junction bases not matched to a gene: 3. Germline V gives CDR1 WSHSY, CDR2 SAAADI. The CDR3 is made up of 12 amino acids. CDR3 region: CASNRGRNEQYF. CDR3 nucleotides: TGCGCCAGCAACAGGGGGCGCAACGAGCAGTACTTC.

The rearrangement joins TRBV10-3 to TRBJ2-7; D is possibly TRBD2 (5 bases). The germline V and J ends were trimmed by 0 bases and 7 bases, with 13 bases remaining between them. This CDR3 region has 14 residues. Germline CDR1 ENHRY, CDR2 SYGVKD. The CDR3 DNA reads as TGTGCCATCAGTGAGTCGAGTGGAAGGAGGGAGCAGTACTTC. Its translation: CAISESSGRREQYF.

As for this clone: At one end, the junction sequence differs from germline, possibly due to a read error. The chain uses TRBV7-2 and TRBJ2-5, with no clear D. Germline CDR1 and CDR2: SGHTA and FQGNSA. The CDR3 covers 11 residues. CDR3 DNA: TGTGTCAGCAGCCGGCAAGAGACCCAGTACTTC. Amino acids: CVSSRQETQYF.

The genes are TRBV11-3 and TRBJ1-1; D is undetermined. V shed 6 bases and J shed 8 bases, with 10 bases lying between them. Germline V CDR1 and CDR2: SGHNT, YENEEA. The CDR3 runs to 11 residues. Here the CDR3 DNA reads TGTGCCAGCAGTCGAGGACTAGAAGCTTTCTTT. Amino acid sequence: CASSRGLEAFF. The whole variable domain, remainder taken from reference TRBV11-3 and TRBJ1-1, is EAGVVQSPRYKIIEKKQPVAFWCNPISGHNTLYWYLQNLGQGPELLIRYENEEAVDDSQLPKDRFSAERLKGVDSTLKIQPAELGDSAVYLCASSRGLEAFFGQGTRLTVV.

V and J are TRBV6-4 and TRBJ2-7, with unresolved D. Germline V lookup: CDR1 MRHNA, CDR2 SNTAGT. This CDR3 comprises 10 residues. Trimming stripped 8 bases from V and 11 bases from J, with 13 bases between. In DNA, the CDR3 is TGTGCCAGCGTAGTGGGCTGGGAGTACTTC. Translated: CASVVGWEYF.

The chain joins TRBV6-6 to TRBJ1-1; TRBD1 agrees at 7 bases. The V gene end was trimmed by 2 bases and the J gene end by 6 bases; junction bases not matched to a gene: 6. Germline V lookup: CDR1 MNHNY, CDR2 SVGAGI (reference sequence). CDR3 size: 14 residues. This CDR3 is CASSYAGGRAEAFF. Here the CDR3 DNA reads TGTGCCAGCAGTTACGCAGGGGGTAGGGCTGAAGCTTTCTTT.

The chain employs TRBV6-5 and TRBJ1-5; D is possibly TRBD1 (6 bases). V was shortened by 6 bases and J by 6 bases, with 15 bases between the two germline ends. The CDR3 consists of 14 residues. The germline V gene has CDR1 MNHEY and CDR2 SVGAGI. The CDR3 region has the DNA TGTGCCAGCAGCCTAAAGCAGGGGAGTCAGCCCCAGCATTTT. It encodes CASSLKQGSQPQHF.

The chain employs TRBV27 and TRBJ2-1; D perhaps matches TRBD2 (5 bases). CDR3 length: 16 residues. Trimming pared 2 bases from V and 0 bases from J, leaving 11 bases between. CDR1 is MNHEY, CDR2 SMNVEV, per germline (reference sequence). In DNA, the CDR3 is TGTGCCAGCAGTTTACACAGCGGATCCTCCTACAATGAGCAGTTCTTC. It encodes CASSLHSGSSYNEQFF.

This clone was picked up one time. V gene TRBV4-1 combines with J gene TRBJ2-6; no definite D call. V was trimmed by 1 base and J by 0 bases, leaving 10 bases between them. The CDR3 runs to 17 residues. Looked up from germline, CDR1 is MGHRA and CDR2 is YSYEKL. DNA for the CDR3: TGCGCCAGCAGCCAAGCAGGCAGCAACTCTGGGGCCAACGTCCTGACTTTC. Protein product: CASSQAGSNSGANVLTF.

V and J are TRBV7-9 and TRBJ2-3, with 7 bases lining up with TRBD2. The CDR3 totals 14 residues. Unmatched junction bases numbered 0, after V lost 3 bases and J lost 0 bases. From germline, CDR1 is SEHNR and CDR2 FQNEAQ (reference sequence). In nucleotides, the CDR3 is TGTGCCAGCAGCTTGACTAGCAGCACAGATACGCAGTATTTT. Amino acids: CASSLTSSTDTQYF.

The CDR3 region has the DNA TGTGCCAGCTCACCTACTAGCCGGGCCTACGAGCAGTACTTC. It specifies CASSPTSRAYEQYF. The chain employs TRBV18 and TRBJ2-7, with D perhaps TRBD2 (6 bases). The CDR3 has 14 amino acids. From germline, CDR1 is KGHSH and CDR2 LQKENI. Trimming took 3 bases from V and 2 from J, leaving 11 bases between them.

This chain uses TRBV5-4 with TRBJ2-5, with D tentatively TRBD2 (6 bases). Trimming removed 0 bases from V and 5 bases from J, with 14 bases in between. The CDR3 loop spans 15 amino acids. Germline V gives CDR1 SGHNT, CDR2 YYREEE (reference sequence). The CDR3 DNA reads as TGTGCCAGCAGCTTGGAGACTAGATCGTGGGAGACCCAGTACTTC. Its protein product is CASSLETRSWETQYF.

In this sample, this clone turned up once. The J gene is TRBJ1-2, the V gene TRBV5-4; TRBD1 aligns across 8 bases. The CDR3 extends over 14 amino acids. The germline V gene has CDR1 SGHNT and CDR2 YYREEE (reference sequence). Trimming at V came to 4 bases and at J to 3 bases, leaving 5 bases not matched to a gene. As DNA, the CDR3 is TGTGCCAGCAGCATGGGACAGGACCACTATGGCTACACCTTC. Translation: CASSMGQDHYGYTF.